This is a list of T cell receptor beta chains from one sample in a study of blood T cell repertoires in COVID-19. Produced via immunoSEQ multiplex PCR; TCRdb's table is partial and in-frame only. The sample lists 100,000 or so clones; 86% were seen once. Sequencing was done on a sample of peripheral blood. The receptors were gathered from a woman aged 55-75 years in a cohort sampled during active or convalescent COVID-19. Both conserved end residues are part of each CDR3. D genes are given only for firm matches. Size values are once, few and many counts, or a class for expanded clones, and some rows have none.

J: TRBJ2-3
length: 16
size: few
V: TRBV18
D: TRBD1
CDR3: CASSRRQGELTDTQYF
DNA: TGTGCCAGCTCACGACGACAGGGCGAACTCACAGATACGCAGTATTTT

J: TRBJ1-1
length: 14
size: .
V: TRBV9
D: .
CDR3: CASSVVKANTEAFF
DNA: TGTGCCAGCAGCGTAGTGAAAGCGAACACTGAAGCTTTCTTT

J: TRBJ1-6
length: 14
size: .
V: TRBV6-4
D: TRBD1
CDR3: CASSRDRADSPLHF
DNA: TGTGCCAGCAGCCGAGACAGGGCGGATTCACCCCTCCACTTT

J: TRBJ1-4
length: 11
size: once
V: TRBV3-1/TRBV3-2
D: .
CDR3: CASSEQGKLFF
DNA: TGTGCCAGCAGTGAACAGGGAAAACTGTTTTTT

J: TRBJ1-1
length: 16
size: .
V: TRBV5-1
D: .
CDR3: CASSPGGAQMNTEAFF
DNA: TGCGCCAGCAGCCCCGGCGGGGCGCAGATGAACACTGAAGCTTTCTTT

J: TRBJ2-3
length: 16
size: .
V: TRBV5-6
D: TRBD2
CDR3: CASSLRVLAGADTQYF
DNA: TGTGCCAGCAGCTTGAGGGTGTTAGCGGGGGCAGATACGCAGTATTTT

J: TRBJ1-5
length: 13
size: .
V: TRBV5-6
D: .
CDR3: CASSRRGNQPQHF
DNA: TGTGCCAGCAGCCGCCGGGGGAATCAGCCCCAGCATTTT

J: TRBJ2-7
length: 15
size: .
V: TRBV11-2
D: TRBD1
CDR3: CASRSVRDRLGEQYF
DNA: TGTGCCAGCAGGAGTGTCCGGGACAGGTTGGGCGAGCAGTACTTC

J: TRBJ1-1
length: 14
size: .
V: TRBV19
D: .
CDR3: CASSIGARNTEAFF
DNA: TGTGCCAGTAGTATTGGGGCGAGGAACACTGAAGCTTTCTTT

J: TRBJ2-1
length: 18
size: .
V: TRBV5-1
D: TRBD2
CDR3: CASNTGTSGGALYNEQFF
DNA: TGCGCCAGCAACACCGGGACTAGCGGGGGGGCGCTCTACAATGAGCAGTTCTTC

J: TRBJ2-1
length: 14
size: .
V: TRBV30
D: .
CDR3: CAWSKVSGHDEQFF
DNA: TGTGCCTGGAGTAAAGTTAGCGGTCACGATGAGCAGTTCTTC

J: TRBJ2-7
length: 16
size: .
V: TRBV11-2
D: .
CDR3: CASSLGSASSSYEQYF
DNA: TGTGCCAGCAGCTTAGGTAGCGCATCTTCCTCCTACGAGCAGTACTTC

J: TRBJ2-7
length: 14
size: .
V: TRBV7-9
D: TRBD2
CDR3: CASSLTGGSGEQYF
DNA: TGTGCCAGCAGCTTAACGGGAGGTTCTGGGGAGCAGTACTTC

J: TRBJ1-5
length: 14
size: .
V: TRBV7-9
D: TRBD1
CDR3: CASSRTGGNQPQHF
DNA: TGTGCCAGCAGCCGCACAGGGGGTAATCAGCCCCAGCATTTT

J: TRBJ1-3
length: 16
size: .
V: TRBV15
D: .
CDR3: CATSRDLGVSGNTIYF
DNA: TGTGCCACCAGCAGAGATTTAGGGGTCTCTGGAAACACCATATATTTT

J: TRBJ2-2
length: 15
size: once
V: TRBV9
D: .
CDR3: CASSTGRGNTGELFF
DNA: TGTGCCAGCAGTACAGGGAGAGGGAACACCGGGGAGCTGTTTTTT

J: TRBJ2-5
length: 12
size: .
V: TRBV10-3
D: .
CDR3: CAISQGEETQYF
DNA: TGTGCCATCAGCCAGGGCGAAGAGACCCAGTACTTC

J: TRBJ2-5
length: 15
size: .
V: TRBV19
D: TRBD2
CDR3: CASSIGAGDQETQYF
DNA: TGTGCCAGTAGTATTGGGGCGGGAGACCAAGAGACCCAGTACTTC

J: TRBJ1-4
length: 14
size: .
V: TRBV28
D: .
CDR3: CASSFGTPNEKLFF
DNA: TGTGCCAGCAGTTTTGGGACACCCAATGAAAAACTGTTTTTT

J: TRBJ2-1
length: 14
size: .
V: TRBV2
D: .
CDR3: CASSAVTFYNEQFF
DNA: TGTGCCAGCAGTGCGGTGACTTTCTACAATGAGCAGTTCTTC

J: TRBJ1-2
length: 14
size: .
V: TRBV6-6
D: .
CDR3: CASSLEPGPLGYTF
DNA: TGTGCCAGCAGCCTTGAGCCAGGCCCTCTTGGCTACACCTTC

J: TRBJ1-2
length: 16
size: .
V: TRBV5-1
D: TRBD1
CDR3: CASSPRPGQGELGYTF
DNA: TGCGCCAGCAGCCCCCGGCCTGGACAGGGAGAATTAGGCTACACCTTC

J: TRBJ2-1
length: 17
size: once
V: TRBV7-5
D: .
CDR3: CARSTGLAGDEDNEQFF
DNA: TGTGCCAGAAGCACCGGACTAGCGGGAGATGAGGACAATGAGCAGTTCTTC

J: TRBJ1-1
length: 14
size: .
V: TRBV5-1
D: TRBD1
CDR3: CASSRQGENTEAFF
DNA: TGCGCCAGCAGCAGACAGGGGGAGAACACTGAAGCTTTCTTT

J: TRBJ2-2
length: 15
size: .
V: TRBV2
D: .
CDR3: CASTGLWVDTGELFF
DNA: TGTGCCAGCACTGGACTTTGGGTGGACACCGGGGAGCTGTTTTTT

J: TRBJ2-1
length: 15
size: .
V: TRBV9
D: TRBD2
CDR3: CASRPGAGAPGEQFF
DNA: TGTGCCAGCAGGCCTGGAGCGGGGGCCCCAGGAGAGCAGTTCTTC

J: TRBJ1-1
length: 12
size: few
V: TRBV5-1
D: .
CDR3: CASKYSNTEAFF
DNA: TGCGCCAGCAAATACAGTAACACTGAAGCTTTCTTT

J: TRBJ2-1
length: 12
size: .
V: TRBV7-3
D: TRBD2
CDR3: CASSPSGLVQFF
DNA: TGTGCCAGCAGCCCAAGCGGACTAGTTCAGTTCTTC

J: TRBJ1-1
length: 14
size: .
V: TRBV10-3
D: .
CDR3: CAITHGGQNTEAFF
DNA: TGTGCCATCACGCACGGGGGTCAGAACACTGAAGCTTTCTTT

J: TRBJ2-3
length: 16
size: .
V: TRBV23-1
D: .
CDR3: CASSLAPGLGGDTQYF
DNA: TGCGCCAGCAGTCTCGCACCGGGACTGGGGGGAGATACGCAGTATTTT

J: TRBJ2-3
length: 12
size: .
V: TRBV5-1
D: .
CDR3: CASSPEVDTQYF
DNA: TGCGCCAGCAGCCCAGAGGTAGATACGCAGTATTTT

J: TRBJ2-1
length: 17
size: .
V: TRBV10-3
D: TRBD2
CDR3: CAISPGLAGMGGNEQFF
DNA: TGTGCCATCAGTCCGGGACTAGCGGGTATGGGGGGAAATGAGCAGTTCTTC

J: TRBJ1-6
length: 14
size: .
V: TRBV19
D: .
CDR3: CASNGGWDNSPLHF
DNA: TGTGCCAGTAATGGGGGCTGGGATAATTCACCCCTCCACTTT

J: TRBJ2-6
length: 16
size: .
V: TRBV6-5
D: .
CDR3: CASSLTGLSGANVLTF
DNA: TGTGCCAGCAGTTTAACAGGGCTATCTGGGGCCAACGTCCTGACTTTC

J: TRBJ1-5
length: 14
size: .
V: TRBV2
D: TRBD1
CDR3: CASSGTGGRQPQHF
DNA: TGTGCCAGCAGTGGGACAGGGGGCCGACAGCCCCAGCATTTT

J: TRBJ1-3
length: 13
size: .
V: TRBV2
D: .
CDR3: CASSQGSRNTIYF
DNA: TGTGCCAGCAGCCAGGGATCGAGAAACACCATATATTTT

J: TRBJ1-3
length: 16
size: .
V: TRBV5-1
D: .
CDR3: CASSLGDSLGRNTIYF
DNA: TGCGCCAGCAGCTTGGGGGACTCCCTCGGGCGAAACACCATATATTTT